The sample holds many counts of the clone carrying this T cell receptor (beta chain). TCRdb itself ran the 5' RACE reads through MiXCR, one entry per CDR3 protein. The sample has some 120,000 distinct CDR3 sequences, 10% to 15% seen once. Described time point: blood at routine non-recurrence follow-up after resection. Without sorting, whole RNA was sequenced from tumor, nontumor lung or frozen PBMC. This entry belongs to a study of spatial heterogeneity in lung cancer. Whole-study context: The mean occurrence of each unique TCR and UMI combination in raw reads exceeded eight.

The ends were cut back, 8 bases at V and 1 base at J, with 3 bases in the middle. The CDR3 loop spans 10 amino acids. Per germline, CDR1 MNHEY and CDR2 SVGEGT. The chain employs TRBV6-2 or TRBV6-3 and TRBJ2-7, with no clear D. Sequences were derived from PBMCs, sampled at follow-up. This TCR was sampled from a male donor with early-stage non-small cell lung cancer. The CDR3 coding sequence is TGTGCCAGCGCGTCCTACGAGCAGTACTTC. This codes for CASASYEQYF.